This TCR beta chain was sequenced for a study of Ad26.COV2.S vaccination and SARS-CoV-2 variants. Study background: The Ad26.COV2.S arm of the COV1001 trial was where the donor was placed.

The treatment here: some 19 received Ad26.COV2.S at low or high dose, single or two shots; about 5 received placebo; per-sample allocation not given. Day 63 after the first vaccine or placebo injection was the time point for sampling. Generated by immunoSEQ multiplex PCR, the TCRdb table keeps only in-frame clones and is missing some. Of under 550,000 clones listed, around 90% were seen once; the top ten hold 9% to 15%. The receptor's source is a person between 18 and 65 years old who received the Ad26.COV2.S COVID-19 vaccine or a placebo. This specimen consisted of peripheral blood, obtained in a trial of Ad26.COV2.S vaccine versus placebo.

The chain's CDR3 is CASSIGPTTSGSNEQFF. In DNA form, the CDR3 reads TGTGCCAGCAGCATAGGCCCTACGACTAGCGGGAGCAATGAGCAGTTCTTC. The gene calls are TRBV7-9 and TRBJ2-1, with 12 nucleotides matching TRBD2. The V gene end was trimmed by 5 bases and the J gene end by 6 bases; junction bases not matched to a gene: 11. CDR3 length: 17 amino acids. The germline CDR1 and CDR2 sequences are SEHNR and FQNEAQ (reference sequence). The variable domain in full, completed from reference TRBV7-9 and TRBJ2-1, reads DTGVSQNPRHKITKRGQNVTFRCDPISEHNRLYWYRQTLGQGPEFLTYFQNEAQLEKSRLLSDRFSAERPKGSFSTLEIQRTEQGDSAMYLCASSIGPTTSGSNEQFFGPGTRLTVL.